This T cell receptor (beta chain) was documented in a study of early T cells in non-severe SARS-CoV-2 infection. As for the study in general: RNA in bulk from unsorted whole blood was sequenced, and chains were unpaired. Study-level results: Private and CD4 specificities were missed by VDJdb matching, which favored anti-spike CD8 responses.

Attachment of unique molecular identifiers was made to individual cDNA molecules. TCRdb reprocessed the 5' RACE reads with MiXCR, giving one entry per CDR3 protein. The sample contains almost 30,000 distinct CDR3 sequences, 5.7% of which appear only once. This clonotype was detected many times. What it recognizes is unknown. There are 15 residues in the CDR3. The ends lost 6 bases at V and 2 bases at J; junction bases unmatched: 7. The germline gives CDR1 MNHEY, CDR2 SVGEGT. This TCR was sampled from an adult who was a healthcare worker with PCR-confirmed SARS-CoV-2 infection or an uninfected control (not recorded which). Sequencing used whole blood. The chain carries TRBV6-2 or TRBV6-3 and TRBJ1-5; 7 bases are a match to TRBD1. The CDR3 protein is CASSPADRGNQPQHF. The CDR3 region has the DNA TGTGCCAGCAGCCCAGCTGACAGGGGCAATCAGCCCCAGCATTTT.